This T cell receptor beta chain was found in a study of T-cell reconstitution after alpha-beta-depleted transplantation in children. Study results and limitations: Some patients owed their high day-60 TCRbeta diversity to surviving recipient T cells and thymic progenitors. Newly made T cells mostly supplied T-cell counts and diversity one year after transplant. At around two months after transplant, the alpha-beta T cells were reportedly derived from several hundred expanded clones that came from non-depleted graft cells.

The germline V gene encodes CDR1 SGHRS and CDR2 YFSETQ. V shed 3 bases and J shed 0 bases, with 9 bases lying between them. The CDR3 is 15 amino acids. TCRbeta library construction was performed incorporating unique molecular identifiers. TCRdb re-called the PCR reads with MiXCR, one entry per CDR3 protein. The sample has approximately 110,000 distinct CDR3 sequences, about 21% seen once; the top ten hold roughly a tenth. As concerns this clonotype: The antigen remains unidentified.

The chain is built from TRBV5-1 and TRBJ1-4; D not certain. This TCR was sampled from a male patient aged 2 to 10 who had a stem cell transplant for chronic granulomatous disease, so the T cells may come from the graft donor. Sequences were derived from PBMCs, mostly from graft donor cells, sampled 180 days after TCRalphabeta/CD19-depleted stem cell transplant. CDR3 amino acids: CASSSNPATNEKLFF. Written as DNA, the CDR3 is TGCGCCAGCAGCTCCAACCCCGCAACTAATGAAAAACTGTTTTTT.